Below, 21 T cell receptor beta chains from the same sample are listed, as sequenced in a study of CD8 T cells in ankylosing spondylitis. TCRdb called the 5' RACE reads again in MiXCR, with one record for every CDR3 protein. The profile shows about 250,000 distinct CDR3 sequences, about 18% of them singletons. Sequencing input: blood, either unsorted or a sorted T cell fraction (not recorded which). These receptors were obtained from a male donor with ankylosing spondylitis or in good health (not recorded which).

The CDR3 is CASSLLGAQETQYF. In DNA, the CDR3 is TGTGCCAGCAGCCTCCTAGGGGCTCAAGAGACCCAGTACTTC. This chain joins TRBV13 and TRBJ2-5, with a tentative D call TRBD1 (5 bases). The V end was cut by 5 bases, the J end by 2 bases, with 12 bases between. This CDR3 is built from 14 residues. The V gene's germline CDR1 is PRHDT and CDR2 FYEKMQ (reference sequence).

Comments on this clonotype: A read error may be the cause here, since a much bigger clone is one base away. The CDR3 ends on some other residue instead of the conserved phenylalanine or tryptophan, so this is likely a read error. V and J are TRBV5-1 and TRBJ1-1; D ambiguous. The CDR3 has 14 residues. The V end was cut by 0 bases, the J end by 3 bases, with 9 bases between. Germline V gene lookup returns CDR1 SGHRS and CDR2 YFSETQ. The CDR3 DNA sequence: TGCGCCAGCAGCTTGGAAAGGAGTGACACTGAAGCTTTCTTG. It codes for CASSLERSDTEAFL.

This clonotype has at least ten counts. The V gene is TRBV20-1, the J gene TRBJ2-1; D uncertain. Germline V CDR1 and CDR2: DFQATT, SNEGSKA (reference sequence). The CDR3 spans 11 residues. The germline V and J ends were trimmed by 6 bases and 6 bases, with 9 bases remaining between them. The CDR3 loop is CSAKWVNEQFF. In DNA form, the CDR3 reads TGCAGTGCCAAGTGGGTCAATGAGCAGTTCTTC.

The V gene is TRBV4-3, the J gene TRBJ1-2, with D perhaps matching TRBD1 (6 bases). CDR3 size: 20 residues. V was pared by 2 bases and J by 1 base, with 26 bases between. Germline V gives CDR1 LGHNA, CDR2 YSLEER. In DNA form, the CDR3 reads TGCGCCAGCAGCCAACGCTTGGGGGGCCCTTCCCATCTCCTTAACTATGGCTACACCTTC. It specifies CASSQRLGGPSHLLNYGYTF.

The rearrangement uses TRBV9 and TRBJ2-2; D is perhaps TRBD2 (6 bases). CDR1 SGDLS and CDR2 YYNGEE come from the germline V gene. V dropped 4 bases and J dropped 9 bases, with 16 bases sitting between them. The CDR3 contains 14 residues. CDR3: CASSSPPGTRELFF. Written as DNA, the CDR3 is TGTGCCAGCAGCTCTCCCCCCGGGACTCGGGAGCTGTTTTTT. Full variable domain (outside the CDR3, taken from reference TRBV9 and TRBJ2-2): DSGVTQTPKHLITATGQRVTLRCSPRSGDLSVYWYQQSLDQGLQFLIQYYNGEERAKGNILERFSAQQFPDLHSELNLSSLELGDSALYFCASSSPPGTRELFFGEGSRLTVL.

This chain connects TRBV27 to TRBJ2-3; 8 nucleotides line up with TRBD1. The germline V gene encodes CDR1 MNHEY and CDR2 SMNVEV (reference sequence). Trimming cost V 3 bases and J 1 base; bases outside gene matches: 6. The CDR3 length is 16 residues. This CDR3 reads CASSFRGTGGTDTQYF. Written as DNA, the CDR3 is TGTGCCAGCAGTTTCAGGGGGACAGGAGGCACAGATACGCAGTATTTT.

This clonotype occurred a few times. J is TRBJ2-1 and V is TRBV29-1; 9 nucleotides agree with TRBD1. This CDR3 contains 10 residues. The germline V gene has CDR1 SQVTM and CDR2 ANQGSEA. Losses at the gene ends were 5 bases for V and 15 bases for J; bases not matched to a gene: 5. CDR3 sequence (DNA): TGCAGCGTTTATACAGGGGGCTGGTTCTTC. Its protein is CSVYTGGWFF.

The V gene is TRBV12-3 or TRBV12-4, the J gene TRBJ2-2; 8 bases are a match to TRBD2. This CDR3 has 16 amino acids. V shed 7 bases, J shed 3 bases, and the junction held 10 bases outside the gene matches. The chain's CDR3 is CASKREKQGYTGELFF. In DNA form, the CDR3 reads TGTGCCAGCAAGCGGGAGAAGCAGGGGTACACCGGGGAGCTGTTTTTT.

This clonotype was observed a handful of times. The CDR3 region is CASSNPTQGTSNTGELFF. In nucleotides, the CDR3 is TGTGCCAGCAGCAACCCTACACAGGGGACCTCAAACACCGGGGAGCTGTTTTTT. V gene TRBV11-2 combines with J gene TRBJ2-2, with TRBD1 matching 7 bases. With 5 bases clipped from V and 2 bases from J, the junction kept 14 bases outside the gene matches. Germline V gives CDR1 SGHAT, CDR2 FQNNGV. This CDR3 spans 18 amino acids.

The sample holds many counts of this clonotype. The CDR3 reads CASRLGGRDIQYF. The CDR3 nucleotides read TGTGCCAGCAGACTAGGGGGGAGGGACATTCAGTACTTC. The chain recombines TRBV12-3 or TRBV12-4 with TRBJ2-4, with D possibly TRBD2 on 7 matching bases. The CDR3 is made up of 13 amino acids. Trimming shortened V by 6 bases and J by 8 bases, and 14 bases separated the two germline ends.

The sample holds a few counts of this clonotype. The chain joins TRBV7-8 to TRBJ1-2; possibly TRBD1 for D (6 bases). This CDR3 has 13 amino acids. Germline-derived CDR1 and CDR2 are SGHVS and FQNEAQ. Trimming took off 5 bases at V and 6 bases at J, with 13 bases between the two ends. The CDR3 spells CASSLRRGDGYTF. The CDR3 DNA reads as TGTGCCAGCAGCCTCCGCAGGGGTGATGGCTACACCTTC.

This clonotype was seen only a few times. This chain joins TRBV6-1 and TRBJ2-3, with 8 bases aligning to TRBD1. The V and J ends lost 8 bases and 2 bases, in that order; junction bases with no gene match: 6. The germline V gene has CDR1 MNHNS and CDR2 SASEGT. This CDR3 has 14 residues. The CDR3 here is CASGTGSHTDTQYF. The CDR3 DNA is TGTGCCAGCGGGACAGGAAGTCACACAGATACGCAGTATTTT.

This clonotype was seen at least ten times. The gene calls are TRBV12-3 or TRBV12-4 and TRBJ2-5; D not certain. The CDR3 length is 12 residues. The V end was cut by 0 bases, the J end by 5 bases, with 4 bases between. In nucleotides, the CDR3 is TGTGCCAGCAGTTTAGCGCAGGAGACCCAGTACTTC. Translation: CASSLAQETQYF.

The rearrangement joins TRBV7-9 to TRBJ2-1; TRBD1 matches 8 bases. V trimming: 4 bases; J trimming: 6 bases; junction bases outside the gene matches: 5. The CDR3 consists of 14 residues. Germline V gives CDR1 SEHNR, CDR2 FQNEAQ (reference sequence). The CDR3 DNA reads as TGTGCCAGCAGCTCCGTCGACAGGGGCAATGAGCAGTTCTTC. It encodes CASSSVDRGNEQFF.

This clonotype has a handful of counts. The chain recombines TRBV28 with TRBJ2-7; D not resolved. V lost 2 bases to trimming and J lost 2 bases, with 10 bases between them. Germline V gene lookup returns CDR1 MDHEN and CDR2 SYDVKM. This CDR3 is built from 14 residues. CDR3 nucleotide sequence: TGTGCCAGCAGTTTAGTCCTGGCCGCCTACGAGCAGTACTTC. Its translation: CASSLVLAAYEQYF.

This clonotype was observed a handful of times. J is TRBJ1-2 and V is TRBV5-1; D unclear. CDR1 is SGHRS and CDR2 is YFSETQ in the germline V gene. The CDR3 sequence is 15 residues long. The V end lost 3 bases, the J end lost 5 bases, and 17 bases lay between the germline ends. CDR3 loop: CASSSRADGDYGYTF. The CDR3 coding sequence is TGCGCCAGCAGCTCGCGAGCTGACGGGGATTATGGCTACACCTTC.

This clonotype was counted at least ten times. The chain employs TRBV29-1 and TRBJ1-1; no clear D gene. V was cut by 1 base and J by 2 bases, with 8 bases left in between. CDR1 is SQVTM and CDR2 is ANQGSEA in the germline V gene. This CDR3 region has 13 residues. In DNA, the CDR3 is TGCAGCGTTGAAGTGGGTAGTAACACTGAAGCTTTCTTT. Translation gives CSVEVGSNTEAFF. Together with reference TRBV29-1 and TRBJ1-1, the CDR3 gives the full variable domain: SAVISQKPSRDICQRGTSLTIQCQVDSQVTMMFWYRQQPGQSLTLIATANQGSEATYESGFVIDKFPISRPNLTFSTLTVSNMSPEDSSIYLCSVEVGSNTEAFFGQGTRLTVV.

The chain employs TRBV4-3 and TRBJ2-1; 13 positions match TRBD2. This CDR3 comprises 15 residues. The V gene's germline CDR1 is LGHNA and CDR2 YSLEER. The junction had 9 bases not matched to a gene; V was cut back by 1 base and J by 15 bases. CDR3 in amino acids: CASSQGGTSGERWFF. The CDR3 DNA follows: TGCGCCAGCAGCCAAGGGGGGACTAGCGGGGAACGATGGTTCTTC.

This clonotype was found a few times. V and J are TRBV29-1 and TRBJ2-3, with TRBD2 identical over 7 bases. The CDR3 runs to 13 residues. Germline V gene lookup returns CDR1 SQVTM and CDR2 ANQGSEA. Trimming at V came to 5 bases and at J to 2 bases, leaving 4 bases not matched to a gene. CDR3: CSVLLAITDTQYF. The CDR3, as DNA: TGCAGCGTTCTACTAGCGATCACAGATACGCAGTATTTT.

The sample holds a few counts of this clonotype. The rearrangement links TRBV12-3 or TRBV12-4 to TRBJ2-1; 14 bases are shared with TRBD2. J lost 10 bases, V lost 2 bases, and 13 bases had no gene match. The CDR3 extends over 18 amino acids. CDR3 nucleotides: TGTGCCAGCAGTTTATATAGGGAGGGACTAGCGGGAGCTGGAGAGCAGTTCTTC. This sequence encodes CASSLYREGLAGAGEQFF.

With respect to this clonotype: Germline and junction disagree at one end, which may indicate a read error. The chain has TRBV4-1 and TRBJ1-4; D unresolved. This CDR3 spans 12 amino acids. CDR1 MGHRA and CDR2 YSYEKL come from the germline V gene. The CDR3 DNA reads TGCGCCAGCAGCCATTCTAACGAAAAACTGTTTTTT. Amino acids: CASSHSNEKLFF.